A selection of T cell receptor beta chains follows, all from one sample in a study of shared clonotypes between healthy human individuals. Repertoires were generated with immunoSEQ multiplex PCR, while TCRdb's copy carries only in-frame clones and drops some. The sample records approximately 1,500,000 clones, approximately 96% being singletons. Sequencing was performed on naive CD4+ T cells sorted from blood. These receptors came from a man aged 30-40 years in good health. Each CDR3 is given with its conserved first and last residue. A D gene is named only where the DNA matches it firmly. The size field is filled for only some rows; it gives once, few, many or a size class.

CDR3aa: CSGARGAYEQYF
CDR3nt: TGCAGCGGAGCGCGCGGCGCCTACGAGCAGTACTTC
j_gene: TRBJ2-7
d_gene: -
abundance: -
v_gene: TRBV29-1

CDR3aa: CASSVLTVSSYNEQFF
CDR3nt: TGTGCCAGCAGTGTATTGACCGTTAGCTCCTACAATGAGCAGTTCTTC
j_gene: TRBJ2-1
d_gene: -
abundance: -
v_gene: TRBV6-1

CDR3aa: CASRPDYGPQHF
CDR3nt: TGTGCCAGTAGGCCAGACTATGGGCCCCAGCATTTT
j_gene: TRBJ1-5
d_gene: -
abundance: -
v_gene: TRBV19

CDR3aa: CASSLGPPLGRNTEAFF
CDR3nt: TGCGCCAGCAGCTTGGGGCCTCCCCTTGGCAGGAACACTGAAGCTTTCTTT
j_gene: TRBJ1-1
d_gene: -
abundance: once
v_gene: TRBV5-1

CDR3aa: CASSLSGANTGELFF
CDR3nt: TGCGCCAGCAGCTTGTCAGGAGCGAACACCGGGGAGCTGTTTTTT
j_gene: TRBJ2-2
d_gene: -
abundance: -
v_gene: TRBV5-1

CDR3aa: CASSSNRASTDTQYF
CDR3nt: TGTGCCAGCAGTTCGAACAGGGCTAGCACAGATACGCAGTATTTT
j_gene: TRBJ2-3
d_gene: -
abundance: -
v_gene: TRBV28

CDR3aa: CASSLVLGGGGEQYF
CDR3nt: TGTGCCAGCAGCTTGGTTCTGGGGGGCGGAGGCGAGCAGTACTTC
j_gene: TRBJ2-7
d_gene: -
abundance: once
v_gene: TRBV5-5

CDR3aa: CASSRGSSYEQYF
CDR3nt: TGTGCCAGCAGTCGGGGCAGCTCCTACGAGCAGTACTTC
j_gene: TRBJ2-7
d_gene: -
abundance: -
v_gene: TRBV27

CDR3aa: CASSLLDRVVETQYF
CDR3nt: TGTGCCAGCAGCTTACTCGACAGGGTGGTAGAGACCCAGTACTTC
j_gene: TRBJ2-5
d_gene: TRBD1
abundance: once
v_gene: TRBV7-9

CDR3aa: CASTPGGASNYGYTF
CDR3nt: TGTGCCAGTACTCCCGGGGGGGCTTCTAACTATGGCTACACCTTC
j_gene: TRBJ1-2
d_gene: -
abundance: -
v_gene: TRBV19

CDR3aa: CASSLDSGYTF
CDR3nt: TGTGCCAGCAGCTTGGACTCTGGCTACACCTTC
j_gene: TRBJ1-2
d_gene: -
abundance: -
v_gene: TRBV5-4

CDR3aa: CAWSVLLEHSYEQYF
CDR3nt: TGTGCCTGGAGTGTACTATTGGAGCACTCCTACGAGCAGTACTTC
j_gene: TRBJ2-7
d_gene: -
abundance: -
v_gene: TRBV30

CDR3aa: CASSRLAQETQYF
CDR3nt: TGTGCCAGCAGCCGACTAGCCCAAGAGACCCAGTACTTC
j_gene: TRBJ2-5
d_gene: TRBD2
abundance: -
v_gene: TRBV9

CDR3aa: CASRSTSVTLEQYF
CDR3nt: TGTGCCAGCAGGTCGACTAGCGTTACCTTGGAGCAGTACTTC
j_gene: TRBJ2-7
d_gene: TRBD2
abundance: -
v_gene: TRBV5-6

CDR3aa: CASSQEEGIPGNTIYF
CDR3nt: TGTGCCAGCAGCCAAGAAGAGGGAATCCCTGGAAACACCATATATTTT
j_gene: TRBJ1-3
d_gene: -
abundance: -
v_gene: TRBV14

CDR3aa: CASSGQGVYGYTF
CDR3nt: TGTGCCAGCAGTGGACAGGGGGTCTATGGCTACACCTTC
j_gene: TRBJ1-2
d_gene: TRBD1
abundance: many
v_gene: TRBV6-5

CDR3aa: CASSPPGGRGYEQYF
CDR3nt: TGTGCCAGCAGTCCACCGGGCGGGAGGGGCTACGAGCAGTACTTC
j_gene: TRBJ2-7
d_gene: TRBD2
abundance: -
v_gene: TRBV28

CDR3aa: CASSPEVTGQRGEGYTF
CDR3nt: TGTGCCAGCTCACCAGAGGTTACAGGGCAGAGGGGAGAGGGCTACACCTTC
j_gene: TRBJ1-2
d_gene: -
abundance: -
v_gene: TRBV18

CDR3aa: CASSYSRTQYF
CDR3nt: TGTGCCAGCAGTTACTCGAGGACCCAGTACTTC
j_gene: TRBJ2-5
d_gene: -
abundance: -
v_gene: TRBV6-5

CDR3aa: CASSLAVDTQYF
CDR3nt: TGTGCCAGCAGCTTAGCTGTAGATACGCAGTATTTT
j_gene: TRBJ2-3
d_gene: -
abundance: -
v_gene: TRBV7-9

CDR3aa: CASSLKAGVGEQYF
CDR3nt: TGTGCCAGCAGCTTAAAGGCAGGGGTTGGCGAGCAGTACTTC
j_gene: TRBJ2-7
d_gene: -
abundance: -
v_gene: TRBV7-3

CDR3aa: CASSEGPNYGYTF
CDR3nt: TGTGCCAGCAGCGAAGGGCCTAACTATGGCTACACCTTC
j_gene: TRBJ1-2
d_gene: -
abundance: -
v_gene: TRBV7-2

CDR3aa: CTSRTGQDRGDTYF
CDR3nt: TGTACCAGCAGGACGGGACAGGACCGGGGGGACACGTACTTC
j_gene: TRBJ2-7
d_gene: -
abundance: -
v_gene: TRBV5-4

CDR3aa: CASSDPGAHNEQFF
CDR3nt: TGTGCCAGCAGTGATCCGGGGGCCCACAATGAGCAGTTCTTC
j_gene: TRBJ2-1
d_gene: -
abundance: -
v_gene: TRBV25-1

CDR3aa: CASSLKLQLGNTEAFF
CDR3nt: TGTGCCAGCAGCTTAAAACTTCAACTCGGGAACACTGAAGCTTTCTTT
j_gene: TRBJ1-1
d_gene: -
abundance: once
v_gene: TRBV11-2

CDR3aa: CASSSGTGNQPQHF
CDR3nt: TGTGCCAGTAGTTCCGGGACAGGCAATCAGCCCCAGCATTTT
j_gene: TRBJ1-5
d_gene: TRBD1
abundance: -
v_gene: TRBV19

CDR3aa: CASRFAGTGELFF
CDR3nt: TGTGCCAGCAGGTTTGCCGGTACCGGGGAGCTGTTTTTT
j_gene: TRBJ2-2
d_gene: -
abundance: -
v_gene: TRBV7-9

CDR3aa: CASSAQQGPSEAFF
CDR3nt: TGCGCCAGCAGCGCCCAACAGGGACCATCTGAAGCTTTCTTT
j_gene: TRBJ1-1
d_gene: -
abundance: -
v_gene: TRBV4-3

CDR3aa: CASSEPGRAQPQHF
CDR3nt: TGTGCCAGCAGTGAACCAGGTAGGGCTCAGCCCCAGCATTTT
j_gene: TRBJ1-5
d_gene: -
abundance: once
v_gene: TRBV2

CDR3aa: CASSEQGSSYNEQFF
CDR3nt: TGTGCCAGCAGTGAGCAGGGGAGCTCCTACAATGAGCAGTTCTTC
j_gene: TRBJ2-1
d_gene: -
abundance: -
v_gene: TRBV2

CDR3aa: CASSEGPQTYEQYF
CDR3nt: TGTGCCAGCAGCGAGGGACCCCAAACCTACGAGCAGTACTTC
j_gene: TRBJ2-7
d_gene: -
abundance: -
v_gene: TRBV9

CDR3aa: CASSLVGPRTDTQYF
CDR3nt: TGTGCCAGCAGCCTGGTAGGGCCACGCACAGATACGCAGTATTTT
j_gene: TRBJ2-3
d_gene: -
abundance: -
v_gene: TRBV7-9

CDR3aa: CASSLGGDSGNTIYF
CDR3nt: TGTGCCAGCAGCTTGGGGGGAGACTCTGGAAACACCATATATTTT
j_gene: TRBJ1-3
d_gene: -
abundance: -
v_gene: TRBV5-4

CDR3aa: CASSLNWVNYGYTF
CDR3nt: TGTGCCAGCAGCTTAAATTGGGTAAACTATGGCTACACCTTC
j_gene: TRBJ1-2
d_gene: -
abundance: -
v_gene: TRBV7-2

CDR3aa: CASSYGTSRSGNTIYF
CDR3nt: TGTGCCAGCAGCTATGGCACTTCGCGCTCTGGAAACACCATATATTTT
j_gene: TRBJ1-3
d_gene: -
abundance: -
v_gene: TRBV13

CDR3aa: CASSSPGNTEAFF
CDR3nt: TGTGCCAGCAGCTCTCCAGGAAACACTGAAGCTTTCTTT
j_gene: TRBJ1-1
d_gene: -
abundance: -
v_gene: TRBV7-2

CDR3aa: CASSLRWGNTGELFF
CDR3nt: TGCGCCAGCAGCTTGAGGTGGGGGAACACCGGGGAGCTGTTTTTT
j_gene: TRBJ2-2
d_gene: -
abundance: -
v_gene: TRBV5-1

CDR3aa: CASSPGTGLFGEAFF
CDR3nt: TGTGCCAGCAGCCCCGGGACAGGGCTTTTTGGTGAAGCTTTCTTT
j_gene: TRBJ1-1
d_gene: TRBD1
abundance: -
v_gene: TRBV2

CDR3aa: CASSPGLAGVSGAYNEQFF
CDR3nt: TGCGCCAGCAGCCCCGGACTAGCGGGAGTAAGCGGGGCCTACAATGAGCAGTTCTTC
j_gene: TRBJ2-1
d_gene: TRBD2
abundance: -
v_gene: TRBV4-3

CDR3aa: CASSPAGYNEQFF
CDR3nt: TGTGCCAGCAGTCCTGCGGGCTACAATGAGCAGTTCTTC
j_gene: TRBJ2-1
d_gene: -
abundance: -
v_gene: TRBV11-3

CDR3aa: CASSLRTRNYEQYF
CDR3nt: TGTGCCAGCAGTCTCCGGACACGGAACTACGAGCAGTACTTC
j_gene: TRBJ2-7
d_gene: -
abundance: -
v_gene: TRBV7-8

CDR3aa: CASGAGFATNEKLFF
CDR3nt: TGTGCCAGCGGGGCAGGGTTTGCAACTAATGAAAAACTGTTTTTT
j_gene: TRBJ1-4
d_gene: -
abundance: -
v_gene: TRBV2

CDR3aa: CASTEREGSRDTQYF
CDR3nt: TGTGCCAGCACCGAGCGGGAGGGGAGCAGAGATACGCAGTATTTT
j_gene: TRBJ2-3
d_gene: TRBD2
abundance: -
v_gene: TRBV6-5